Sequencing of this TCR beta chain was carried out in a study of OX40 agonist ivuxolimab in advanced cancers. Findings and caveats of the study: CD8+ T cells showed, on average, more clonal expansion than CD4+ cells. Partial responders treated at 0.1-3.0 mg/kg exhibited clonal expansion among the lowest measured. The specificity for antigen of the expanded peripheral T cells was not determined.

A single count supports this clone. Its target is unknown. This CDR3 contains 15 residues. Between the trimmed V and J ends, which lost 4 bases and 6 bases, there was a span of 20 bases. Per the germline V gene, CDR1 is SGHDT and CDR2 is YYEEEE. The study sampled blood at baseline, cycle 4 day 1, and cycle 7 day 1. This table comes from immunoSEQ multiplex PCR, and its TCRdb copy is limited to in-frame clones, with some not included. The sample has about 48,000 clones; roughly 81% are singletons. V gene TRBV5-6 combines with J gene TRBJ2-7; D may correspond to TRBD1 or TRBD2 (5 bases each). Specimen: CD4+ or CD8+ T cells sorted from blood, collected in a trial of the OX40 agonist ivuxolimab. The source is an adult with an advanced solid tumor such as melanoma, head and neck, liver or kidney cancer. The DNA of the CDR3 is TGTGCCAGCAGCGGGCCCCCGGTCCCCGGGGCCGAGCAGTACTTC. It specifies CASSGPPVPGAEQYF.